The 10 T cell receptor beta chains presented below share a single source sample, sequenced in a study of shared T cell receptors in the human thymus (dated by TCRdb to 2020 to 2023). Library preparation employed the immunoSEQ multiplex PCR assay. TCRdb mirrors the immuneACCESS table, restricted to in-frame sequences. Some clones are absent from its copies; in checked studies, under half trace to an unresolved V gene, and the reason for the others is unknown. Here the sample has 500,000 to 550,000 clones; around 78% occur a single time. The ten largest clones capture roughly 0.013% of the sample. These data were also filed under a second study, of human thymus T cells.

Source material: thymocytes. These receptors all stem from a boy under two years old with a congenital heart defect. Donor details come from another sample of the same person, matched by shared clones.

The chain couples TRBV6-1 to TRBJ2-3; 11 nucleotides align to TRBD2. Germline lookup yields CDR1 MNHNS and CDR2 SASEGT. J was trimmed by 0 bases and V by 4 bases; bases with no gene match: 6. The CDR3 totals 17 residues. The CDR3 protein is CASSAPGLAASTDTQYF. For the CDR3, the DNA is TGTGCCAGCAGTGCTCCGGGACTAGCGGCTAGCACAGATACGCAGTATTTT.

As for this clone: At one end the junction does not follow the germline gene, possibly because of a read error. This chain connects TRBV20-1 to TRBJ1-2, with D unresolved. Germline CDR1 and CDR2: DFQATT and SNEGSKA (reference sequence). This CDR3 has 10 residues. The chain's CDR3 is CSARAGWLAF. In DNA, the CDR3 is TGCAGTGCTAGGGCAGGTTGGCTCGCCTTC.

The chain links TRBV19 to TRBJ2-1; 8 bases are shared with TRBD2. J gave up 8 bases and V 3 bases, and 3 bases lay outside the gene matches. Germline V gene sequence: CDR1 LNHDA, CDR2 SQIVND (reference sequence). The CDR3 is made up of 13 amino acids. The DNA of the CDR3 is TGTGCCAGTAGTATGTGCGGGGGGCATGAGCAGTTCTTC. Amino acids: CASSMCGGHEQFF. The whole variable domain, remainder taken from reference TRBV19 and TRBJ2-1, is DGGITQSPKYLFRKEGQNVTLSCEQNLNHDAMYWYRQDPGQGLRLIYYSQIVNDFQKGDIAEGYSVSREKKESFPLTVTSAQKNPTAFYLCASSMCGGHEQFFGPGTRLTVL.

The genes are TRBV7-9 and TRBJ1-2; unclear D gene. The germline V gene encodes CDR1 SEHNR and CDR2 FQNEAQ (reference sequence). V lost 2 bases to trimming and J lost 8 bases, with 21 bases between them. The CDR3 is 16 residues long. CDR3 protein: CASSLKVCGPSDGYTF. CDR3 nucleotides: TGTGCCAGCAGCTTAAAGGTTTGCGGGCCATCGGACGGCTACACCTTC.

This clone was observed a single time. The rearrangement links TRBV7-2 to TRBJ2-1, with TRBD2 as a possible D gene (5 bases). V was trimmed by 1 base and J by 4 bases, leaving 17 bases between them. Germline V gene lookup returns CDR1 SGHTA and CDR2 FQGNSA. There are 17 residues in the CDR3. The CDR3 sequence: CASSLVLARVLYNEQFF. CDR3 nucleotides: TGTGCCAGCAGCTTAGTTCTAGCCAGAGTTCTTTACAATGAGCAGTTCTTC.

The chain combines TRBV12-5 with TRBJ2-2; 8 bases are a match to TRBD2. Losses at the gene ends were 0 bases for V and 3 bases for J; bases not matched to a gene: 3. In germline, CDR1 is LGHNT, CDR2 FRNRAP. This CDR3 has 16 residues. The CDR3 spells CASGLVEREHTGELFF. CDR3 sequence (DNA): TGTGCTAGTGGTTTGGTCGAGCGGGAGCACACCGGGGAGCTGTTTTTT. Supplemented by reference TRBV12-5 and TRBJ2-2, the full variable domain reads DARVTQTPRHKVTEMGQEVTMRCQPILGHNTVFWYRQTMMQGLELLAYFRNRAPLDDSGMPKDRFSAEMPDATLATLKIQPSEPRDSAVYFCASGLVEREHTGELFFGEGSRLTVL.

The chain recombines TRBV5-1 with TRBJ1-3, with TRBD1 matching over 7 bases. The CDR3 totals 16 residues. Germline assignment: CDR1 SGHRS and CDR2 YFSETQ. J lost 0 bases, V lost 3 bases, and 6 bases had no gene match. CDR3 residues: CASSSGQPSSGNTIYF. DNA of the CDR3: TGCGCCAGCAGCTCGGGACAGCCGTCCTCTGGAAACACCATATATTTT.

The chain has TRBV7-8 and TRBJ2-2, with TRBD2 as a possible D gene (6 bases). V was cut by 1 base and J by 4 bases, with 13 bases left in between. Germline CDR1 and CDR2: SGHVS and FQNEAQ. The CDR3 contains 16 residues. CDR3: CASSLVGAGGTGELFF. CDR3 nucleotides: TGTGCCAGCAGCTTAGTTGGGGCCGGGGGCACCGGGGAGCTGTTTTTT.

This sequence joins TRBV4-1 and TRBJ2-1; 9 bases match TRBD1. This CDR3 contains 17 residues. Germline assignment: CDR1 MGHRA and CDR2 YSYEKL. The trim removed 3 bases at V and 6 bases at J, leaving 12 bases unmatched. This chain's CDR3 is CASSQEGGDRAGNEQFF. Here the CDR3 DNA reads TGCGCCAGCAGCCAGGAGGGAGGGGACAGGGCTGGCAATGAGCAGTTCTTC.

The chain links TRBV29-1 to TRBJ2-1, with D tentatively TRBD2 (6 bases). Looked up from germline, CDR1 is SQVTM and CDR2 is ANQGSEA. Trimming took off 2 bases at V and 1 base at J, with 9 bases between the two ends. This CDR3 is built from 14 residues. The CDR3 DNA sequence: TGCAGCGTTGAACGGAGCGGGTCCTACAATGAGCAGTTCTTC. The encoded protein is CSVERSGSYNEQFF.